Here is one TCR beta chain with its context. The antigen remains unidentified. The germline CDR1 and CDR2 sequences are SGHAT and FQNNGV. The CDR3 extends over 14 amino acids. The V end lost 1 base, the J end lost 3 bases, and 9 bases lay between the germline ends. These data are taken from a study of blood T cells in healthy people across ages. Alongside a J-beta primer mix, a sample-barcoded 5' primer served in a second PCR lasting about 7 to 11 cycles. TCRdb fed the 5' RACE reads into MiXCR, producing one record per CDR3 protein. Seen here are about 670,000 distinct CDR3 sequences, over 40% observed once, and the top ten hold 30%. Findings and limits, study-wide: The fall in TCR beta diversity per million T cells was roughly linear with age.

The sequencing input was blood. The rearrangement joins TRBV11-2 to TRBJ1-2; D not resolved. The sequence was collected from a man at least 80 years old in good health. CDR3 nucleotide sequence: TGTGCCAGCAGCTTAGTGGGGTCAGACTATGGCTACACCTTC. Protein sequence: CASSLVGSDYGYTF.